This is a list of T cell receptor beta chains from one sample in a study of T-cell reconstitution after alpha-beta-depleted transplantation in children. TCRdb re-analysed the PCR reads in MiXCR, keeping a single row per CDR3 protein. Here the sample spans around 400,000 distinct CDR3 sequences, roughly 22% being singletons. The material sequenced was PBMCs from the stem cell graft donor, taken from the stem cell graft. All receptors come from a human donor who donated a stem cell graft to a child with acute myeloid leukemia. Each CDR3 is given with its conserved first and last residue.

>TRBV7-3|TRBJ2-5
CASSSTGSGDQYF
>TRBV27|TRBJ2-7
CASKGYNPYEQYF
>TRBV11-2|TRBJ2-7
CASSSLSGTGRYEQYF
>TRBV20-1|TRBJ2-2
CSALGVDQTGELFF
>TRBV9|TRBJ2-7
CASSVVASSPIREQYF
>TRBV4-1|TRBJ2-3
CASSQGAGNFQDTQYF
>TRBV3-1|TRBJ2-1
CASSAQAKNEQFF
>TRBV9|TRBJ1-2
CASSVADRGKNNGYTF
>TRBV5-1|TRBJ1-6
CASSLQRRQANSPLHF
>TRBV9|TRBJ2-1
CASSVVDLVPNNEQFF
>TRBV7-2|TRBJ2-7
CASSPREGSSYEQYF
>TRBV29-1|TRBJ2-7
CSVEVTSGMYEQYF
>TRBV29-1|TRBJ2-7
CSVWSLTGGDEQYF
>TRBV29-1|TRBJ2-1
CSVGVAGEGEQFF
>TRBV27|TRBJ1-5
CASTIRWGGNQPQHF
>TRBV20-1|TRBJ2-3
CSASLPSGDTQYF
>TRBV18|TRBJ2-1
CASSPQGEGEQFF
>TRBV20-1|TRBJ2-1
CSHIGTSGRARGNEQFF
>TRBV25-1|TRBJ2-1
CASSGNAYRAGDSYNEQFF
>TRBV10-2|TRBJ1-6
CATLRLTDSYNSPLHF
>TRBV12-3/TRBV12-4|TRBJ2-7
CASRTRGGAYEQYF
>TRBV5-6|TRBJ2-3
CASSLIEGSDTQYF
>TRBV27|TRBJ2-3
CASRNWADTQYF
>TRBV6-1|TRBJ2-7
CASSETGPGEQYF
>TRBV11-3|TRBJ2-3
CASTSVAGSTDTQYF
>TRBV6-1|TRBJ1-5
CASSALDSQPQHF
>TRBV5-1|TRBJ2-1
CASSTRQGDYNEQFF
>TRBV20-1|TRBJ2-1
CSARGGPNNEQFF
>TRBV29-1|TRBJ2-2
CSVLGLAMGSGELFF
>TRBV12-3/TRBV12-4|TRBJ1-2
CASRSTGDYGYTF
>TRBV28|TRBJ2-7
CASRPRQPYEQYF
>TRBV12-3/TRBV12-4|TRBJ1-5
CASSWDHYSNQPQHF
>TRBV12-3/TRBV12-4|TRBJ2-7
CASMTSGNEVYEQYF
>TRBV18|TRBJ1-1
CASSPRTGGTNTEAFF
>TRBV6-1|TRBJ2-5
CASSRGVDHQVGTQYF
>TRBV27|TRBJ1-3
CASSLGASSGNTIYF
>TRBV4-2|TRBJ2-1
CASSPRGLLTYNEQFF
>TRBV6-5|TRBJ2-7
CASSYPASGVISYEQYF
>TRBV12-3/TRBV12-4|TRBJ2-3
CASIPLRDYTDTQYF
>TRBV12-3/TRBV12-4|TRBJ2-6
CASVLSSGANVLTF
>TRBV20-1|TRBJ2-7
CSADAAGGLEQYF
>TRBV28|TRBJ2-3
CASSHWRTSGSTDTQYF
>TRBV12-3/TRBV12-4|TRBJ1-3
CASRLDQLSGNTIYF
>TRBV5-1|TRBJ1-1
CASSLTPGGAEAFF
>TRBV29-1|TRBJ2-7
CSVEAGGEQYF
>TRBV7-2|TRBJ2-1
CASSLALAGLYNEQFF
>TRBV20-1|TRBJ2-1
CSAAGTANEQFF
>TRBV9|TRBJ1-1
CASSVGGDTEAFF
>TRBV7-9|TRBJ1-3
CASSADSLVQLGTIYF
>TRBV3-1|TRBJ2-1
CASSPPRASGRGEQFF
>TRBV25-1|TRBJ2-4
CASSESGQILAKNIQYF
>TRBV5-1|TRBJ1-1
CASSLAQASPLNTEAFF